This T cell receptor beta chain is from a study of T-cell memory formation after mild COVID-19. Germline-derived CDR1 and CDR2 are DFQATT and SNEGSKA (reference sequence). The length of the CDR3 is 15 residues. With 3 bases removed from V and 3 bases from J, the gap between germline ends came to 15 bases. 5'RACE primed at constant segments yielded TCR alpha and TCR beta cDNA libraries bearing sample barcodes and UMIs. TCRdb re-called the 5' RACE reads through MiXCR, storing one row per CDR3 protein. The sample has over 300,000 distinct CDR3 sequences, roughly 19% seen once. Sequencing input: PBMCs or a T cell subset sorted from them (not recorded which). This chain links TRBV20-1 with TRBJ2-1; no firm D call. This receptor was identified in a young man who had mild COVID-19 (a few samples of this study predate the infection). Cell type and time point are not known. The CDR3 bases are TGCAGTGCTAGGCCCCCCCTCGGCGGCTACAATGAGCAGTTCTTC. Amino acid sequence: CSARPPLGGYNEQFF.